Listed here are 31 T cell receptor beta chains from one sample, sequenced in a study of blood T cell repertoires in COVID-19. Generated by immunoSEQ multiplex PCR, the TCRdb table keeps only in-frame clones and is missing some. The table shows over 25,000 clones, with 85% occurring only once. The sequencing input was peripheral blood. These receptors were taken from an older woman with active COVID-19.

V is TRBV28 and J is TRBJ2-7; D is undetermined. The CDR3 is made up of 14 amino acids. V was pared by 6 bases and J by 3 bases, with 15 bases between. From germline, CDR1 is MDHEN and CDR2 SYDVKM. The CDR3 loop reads CASSPRVVNYEQYF. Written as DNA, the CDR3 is TGTGCCAGCAGCCCCCGGGTGGTGAACTACGAGCAGTACTTC.

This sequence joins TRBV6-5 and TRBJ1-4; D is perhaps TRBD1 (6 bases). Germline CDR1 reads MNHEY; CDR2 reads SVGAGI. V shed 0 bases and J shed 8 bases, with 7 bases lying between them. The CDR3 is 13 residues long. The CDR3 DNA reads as TGTGCCAGCAGTTACTCTAGGGGGGAAAAACTGTTTTTT. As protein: CASSYSRGEKLFF.

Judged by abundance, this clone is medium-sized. The CDR3 DNA reads as TGTGCCAGCAGTTACGAGGACTTAAACACCGGGGAGCTGTTTTTT. Residues: CASSYEDLNTGELFF. The chain has TRBV6-6 and TRBJ2-2, with a possible D match to TRBD2 (5 bases). Trimming left V 2 bases short and J 2 bases short, with 9 bases between. The CDR3 consists of 15 residues. From germline, CDR1 is MNHNY and CDR2 SVGAGI (reference sequence).

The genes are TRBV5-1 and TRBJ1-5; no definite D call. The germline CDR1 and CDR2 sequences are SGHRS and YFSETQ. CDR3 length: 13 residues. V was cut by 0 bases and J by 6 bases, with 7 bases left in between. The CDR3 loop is CASSLGGGQPQHF. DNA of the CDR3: TGCGCCAGCAGCTTGGGGGGAGGTCAGCCCCAGCATTTT.

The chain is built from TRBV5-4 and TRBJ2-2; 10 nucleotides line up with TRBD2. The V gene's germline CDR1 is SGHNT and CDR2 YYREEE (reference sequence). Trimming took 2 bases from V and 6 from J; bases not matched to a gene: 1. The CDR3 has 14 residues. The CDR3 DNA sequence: TGTGCCAGCAGCTTAGCGGGAGGGCCCGGGGAGCTGTTTTTT. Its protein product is CASSLAGGPGELFF.

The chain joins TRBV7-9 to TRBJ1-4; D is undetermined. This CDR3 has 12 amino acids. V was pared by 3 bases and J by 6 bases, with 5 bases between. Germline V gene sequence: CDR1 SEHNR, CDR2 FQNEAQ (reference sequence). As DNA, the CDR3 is TGTGCCAGCAGCTTCCGCGATGAAAAACTGTTTTTT. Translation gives CASSFRDEKLFF.

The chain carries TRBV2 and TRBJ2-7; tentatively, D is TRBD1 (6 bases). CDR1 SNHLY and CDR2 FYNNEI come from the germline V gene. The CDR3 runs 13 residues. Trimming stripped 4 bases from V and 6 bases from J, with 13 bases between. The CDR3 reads CASSAGVAVEQYF. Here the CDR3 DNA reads TGTGCCAGCAGTGCAGGGGTCGCGGTCGAGCAGTACTTC.

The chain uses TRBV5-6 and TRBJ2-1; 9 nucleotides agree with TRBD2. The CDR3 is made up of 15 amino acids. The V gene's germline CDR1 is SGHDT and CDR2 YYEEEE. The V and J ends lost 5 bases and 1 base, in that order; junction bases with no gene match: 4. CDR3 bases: TGTGCCAGCAGGCCAACTAGCGGGTCCTACAATGAGCAGTTCTTC. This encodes CASRPTSGSYNEQFF.

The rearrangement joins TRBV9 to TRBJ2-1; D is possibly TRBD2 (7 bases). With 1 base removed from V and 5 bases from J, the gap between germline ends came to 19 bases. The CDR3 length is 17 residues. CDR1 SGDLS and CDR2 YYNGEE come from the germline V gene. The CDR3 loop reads CASSVSIFGGANNEQFF. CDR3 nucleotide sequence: TGTGCCAGCAGCGTATCAATCTTTGGGGGGGCGAACAATGAGCAGTTCTTC. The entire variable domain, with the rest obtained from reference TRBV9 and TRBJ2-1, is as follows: DSGVTQTPKHLITATGQRVTLRCSPRSGDLSVYWYQQSLDQGLQFLIQYYNGEERAKGNILERFSAQQFPDLHSELNLSSLELGDSALYFCASSVSIFGGANNEQFFGPGTRLTVL.

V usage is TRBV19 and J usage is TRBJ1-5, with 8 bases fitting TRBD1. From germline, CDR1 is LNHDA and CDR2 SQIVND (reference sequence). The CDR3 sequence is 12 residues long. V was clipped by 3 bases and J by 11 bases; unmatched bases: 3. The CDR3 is CASSIGQGAQHF. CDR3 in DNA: TGTGCCAGTAGTATCGGACAGGGAGCCCAGCATTTT. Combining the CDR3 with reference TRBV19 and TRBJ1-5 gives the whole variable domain DGGITQSPKYLFRKEGQNVTLSCEQNLNHDAMYWYRQDPGQGLRLIYYSQIVNDFQKGDIAEGYSVSREKKESFPLTVTSAQKNPTAFYLCASSIGQGAQHFGDGTRLSIL.

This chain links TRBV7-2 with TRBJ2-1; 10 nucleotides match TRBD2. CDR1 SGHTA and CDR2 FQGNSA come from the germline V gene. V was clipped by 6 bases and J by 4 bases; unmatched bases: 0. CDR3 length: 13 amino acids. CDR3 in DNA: TGTGCCAGCAGGACTAGCGGGTACAATGAGCAGTTCTTC. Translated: CASRTSGYNEQFF.

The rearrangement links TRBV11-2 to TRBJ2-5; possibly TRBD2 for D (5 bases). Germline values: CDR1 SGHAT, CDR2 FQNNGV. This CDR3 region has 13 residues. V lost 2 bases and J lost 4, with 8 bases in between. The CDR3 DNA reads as TGTGCCAGCAGCTTATACGCGGGAGAGACCCAGTACTTC. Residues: CASSLYAGETQYF.

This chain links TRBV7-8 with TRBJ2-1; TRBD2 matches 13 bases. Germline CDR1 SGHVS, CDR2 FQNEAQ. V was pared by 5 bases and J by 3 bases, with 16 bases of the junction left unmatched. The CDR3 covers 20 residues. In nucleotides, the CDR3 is TGTGCCAGCAGCCCCCGGGGGACCCGGACTAGCGGGAGTCTCTACAATGAGCAGTTCTTC. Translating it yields CASSPRGTRTSGSLYNEQFF.

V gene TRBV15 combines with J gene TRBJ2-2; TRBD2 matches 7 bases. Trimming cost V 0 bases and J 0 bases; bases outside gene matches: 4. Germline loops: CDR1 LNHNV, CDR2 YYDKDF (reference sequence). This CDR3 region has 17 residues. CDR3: CATSRDLAGANTGELFF. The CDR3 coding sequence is TGTGCCACCAGCAGAGATCTGGCGGGAGCGAACACCGGGGAGCTGTTTTTT.

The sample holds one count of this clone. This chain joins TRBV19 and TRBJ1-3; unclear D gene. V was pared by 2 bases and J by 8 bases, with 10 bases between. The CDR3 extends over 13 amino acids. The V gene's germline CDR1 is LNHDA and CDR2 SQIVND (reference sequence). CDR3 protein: CASSITAVHTIYF. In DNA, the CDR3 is TGTGCCAGTAGTATAACAGCTGTGCACACCATATATTTT.

The CDR3 DNA reads as TGTGCCAGCAGCCTACAAGGTCCAGGACAGGCCCGCACCGGGGAGCTGTTTTTT. Translation: CASSLQGPGQARTGELFF. The chain recombines TRBV9 with TRBJ2-2, with 7 bases aligning to TRBD1. With 4 bases clipped from V and 4 bases from J, the junction kept 16 bases outside the gene matches. The CDR3 is 18 residues long. Germline V gene data show CDR1 as SGDLS and CDR2 as YYNGEE.

CDR3 region: CASSSPQSYQETQYF. CDR3 DNA sequence: TGTGCCAGCAGTTCTCCCCAGTCGTACCAAGAGACCCAGTACTTC. This chain uses TRBV28 with TRBJ2-5; D unresolved. The CDR3 is 15 residues long. Germline loops: CDR1 MDHEN, CDR2 SYDVKM. V lost 4 bases, J lost 0 bases, and 12 bases lay in between.

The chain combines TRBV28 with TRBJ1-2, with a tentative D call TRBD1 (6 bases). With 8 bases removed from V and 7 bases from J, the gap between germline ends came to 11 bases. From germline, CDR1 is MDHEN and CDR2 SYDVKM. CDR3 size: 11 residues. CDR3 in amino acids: CASRSRGGYTF. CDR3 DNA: TGTGCCAGCCGATCCAGGGGTGGCTACACCTTC.

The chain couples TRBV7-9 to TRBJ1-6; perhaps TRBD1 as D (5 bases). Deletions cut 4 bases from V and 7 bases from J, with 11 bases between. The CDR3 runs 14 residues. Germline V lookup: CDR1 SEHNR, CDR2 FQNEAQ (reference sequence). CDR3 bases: TGTGCCAGCAGCTACGGGGGGGAAAATTCACCCCTCCACTTT. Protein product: CASSYGGENSPLHF.

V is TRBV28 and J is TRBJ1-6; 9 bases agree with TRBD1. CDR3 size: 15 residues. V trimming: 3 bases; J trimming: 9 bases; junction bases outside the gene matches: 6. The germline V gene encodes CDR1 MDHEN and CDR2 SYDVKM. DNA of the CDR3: TGTGCCAGCAGTTTGGGGGACAGGGAGGCTTCACCCCTCCACTTT. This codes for CASSLGDREASPLHF.

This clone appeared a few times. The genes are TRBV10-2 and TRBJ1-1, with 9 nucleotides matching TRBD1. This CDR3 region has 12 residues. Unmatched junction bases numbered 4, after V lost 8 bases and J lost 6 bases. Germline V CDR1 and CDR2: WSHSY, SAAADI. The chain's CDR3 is CASSDRGSEAFF. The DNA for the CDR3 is TGCGCCAGCTCGGACAGGGGCTCTGAAGCTTTCTTT.

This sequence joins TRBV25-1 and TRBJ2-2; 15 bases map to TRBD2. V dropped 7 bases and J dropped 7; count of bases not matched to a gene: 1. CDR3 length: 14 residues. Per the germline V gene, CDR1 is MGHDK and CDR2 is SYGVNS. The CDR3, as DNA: TGTGCCAGCACGGGACTAGCGGGAGGCGGGGAGCTGTTTTTT. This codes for CASTGLAGGGELFF.

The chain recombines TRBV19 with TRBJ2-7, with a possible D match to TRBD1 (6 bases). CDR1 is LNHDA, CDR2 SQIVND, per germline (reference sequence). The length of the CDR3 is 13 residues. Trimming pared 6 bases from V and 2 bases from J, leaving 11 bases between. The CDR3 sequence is CASSDRQAYEQYF. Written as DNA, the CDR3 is TGTGCCAGTAGCGACCGACAGGCCTACGAGCAGTACTTC.

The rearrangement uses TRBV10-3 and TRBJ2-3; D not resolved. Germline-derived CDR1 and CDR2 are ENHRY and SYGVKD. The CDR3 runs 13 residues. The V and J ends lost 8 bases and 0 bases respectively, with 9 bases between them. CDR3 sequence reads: CAIAAPSTDTQYF. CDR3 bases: TGTGCCATCGCGGCGCCTAGCACAGATACGCAGTATTTT.

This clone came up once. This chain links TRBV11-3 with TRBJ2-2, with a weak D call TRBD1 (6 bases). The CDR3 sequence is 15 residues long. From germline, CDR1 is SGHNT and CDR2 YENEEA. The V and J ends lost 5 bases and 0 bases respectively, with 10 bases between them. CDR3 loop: CASSLDRSNTGELFF. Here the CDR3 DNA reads TGTGCCAGCAGCCTTGACAGGTCGAACACCGGGGAGCTGTTTTTT.

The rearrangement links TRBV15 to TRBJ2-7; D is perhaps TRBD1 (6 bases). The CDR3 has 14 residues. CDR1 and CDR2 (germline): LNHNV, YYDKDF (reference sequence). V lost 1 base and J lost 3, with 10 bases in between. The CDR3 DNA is TGTGCCACCAGCAGAGCCAGGGGCCTCTACGAGCAGTACTTC. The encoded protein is CATSRARGLYEQYF. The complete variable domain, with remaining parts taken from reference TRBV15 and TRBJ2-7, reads DAMVIQNPRYQVTQFGKPVTLSCSQTLNHNVMYWYQQKSSQAPKLLFHYYDKDFNNEADTPDNFQSRRPNTSFCFLDIRSPGLGDTAMYLCATSRARGLYEQYFGPGTRLTVT.

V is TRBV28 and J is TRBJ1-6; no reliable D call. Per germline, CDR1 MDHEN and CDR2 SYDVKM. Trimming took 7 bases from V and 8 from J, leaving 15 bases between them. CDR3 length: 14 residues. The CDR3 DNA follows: TGTGCCAGCACCGCTGGGAGGGTTGATTCACCCCTCCACTTT. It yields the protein CASTAGRVDSPLHF.

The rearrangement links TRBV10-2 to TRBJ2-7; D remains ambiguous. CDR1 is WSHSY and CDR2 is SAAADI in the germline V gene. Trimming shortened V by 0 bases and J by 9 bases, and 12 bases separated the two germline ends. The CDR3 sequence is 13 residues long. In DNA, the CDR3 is TGCGCCAGCAGTGAGTCTGGAGAGGTCGTGCAGTACTTC. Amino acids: CASSESGEVVQYF.

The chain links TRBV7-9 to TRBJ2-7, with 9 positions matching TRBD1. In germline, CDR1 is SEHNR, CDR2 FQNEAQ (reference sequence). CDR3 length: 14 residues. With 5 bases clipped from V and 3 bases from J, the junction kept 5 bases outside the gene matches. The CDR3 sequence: CASSLGQGVYEQYF. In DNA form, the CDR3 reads TGTGCCAGCAGCCTGGGACAGGGAGTCTACGAGCAGTACTTC.

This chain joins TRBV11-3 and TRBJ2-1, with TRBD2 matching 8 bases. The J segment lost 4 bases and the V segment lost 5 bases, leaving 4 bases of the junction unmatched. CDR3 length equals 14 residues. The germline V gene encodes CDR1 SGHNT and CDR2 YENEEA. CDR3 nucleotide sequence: TGTGCCAGCAGCGGTAGCGGGATTTACAATGAGCAGTTCTTC. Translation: CASSGSGIYNEQFF. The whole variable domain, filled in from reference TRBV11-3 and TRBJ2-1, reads EAGVVQSPRYKIIEKKQPVAFWCNPISGHNTLYWYLQNLGQGPELLIRYENEEAVDDSQLPKDRFSAERLKGVDSTLKIQPAELGDSAVYLCASSGSGIYNEQFFGPGTRLTVL.

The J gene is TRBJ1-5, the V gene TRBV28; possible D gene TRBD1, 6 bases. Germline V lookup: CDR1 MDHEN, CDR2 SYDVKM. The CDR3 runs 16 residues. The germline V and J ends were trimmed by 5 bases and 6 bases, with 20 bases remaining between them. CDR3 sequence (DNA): TGTGCCAGCAGTCCCCAACAGGGAAACGCGGGTCAGCCCCAGCATTTT. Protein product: CASSPQQGNAGQPQHF.